The 14 T cell receptor beta chains given below trace back to one sample, sequenced in a study of blood T cell repertoires in COVID-19. The repertoire was sequenced with immunoSEQ multiplex PCR; TCRdb's copy has only in-frame clones and lacks some. The sample includes roughly 50,000 clones, roughly 87% seen only once; the top ten take 9.5% to 13%. The specimen sequenced was peripheral blood. These receptors all stem from a human donor in a cohort sampled during active COVID-19.

V is TRBV5-1 and J is TRBJ2-3, with TRBD1 identical over 11 bases. With V trimmed by 0 bases and J by 5 bases, 2 bases remained unmatched. The CDR3 runs to 15 residues. Germline CDR1 and CDR2: SGHRS and YFSETQ. CDR3 loop: CASSLAGTGGDTQYF. The CDR3 DNA reads as TGCGCCAGCAGCTTGGCAGGGACAGGGGGAGATACGCAGTATTTT.

This clone has only a few counts. The gene calls are TRBV28 and TRBJ1-3; the D is unclear. Trimming stripped 7 bases from V and 4 bases from J, with 14 bases between. This CDR3 region has 14 residues. Germline loops: CDR1 MDHEN, CDR2 SYDVKM. The CDR3: CASISPTPGNTIYF. In nucleotides, the CDR3 is TGTGCCAGCATTAGCCCAACGCCAGGAAACACCATATATTTT.

V gene TRBV18 combines with J gene TRBJ1-6, with D unclear. The CDR3 contains 14 residues. Germline lookup yields CDR1 KGHSH and CDR2 LQKENI. Trimming shortened V by 2 bases and J by 8 bases, and 10 bases separated the two germline ends. The DNA for the CDR3 is TGTGCCAGCTCACCAGGCCTCCAGGATTCACCCCTCCACTTT. It specifies CASSPGLQDSPLHF.

The chain is built from TRBV10-1 and TRBJ1-2, with no clear D. Germline V lookup: CDR1 WNHNN, CDR2 SYGVQD (reference sequence). The CDR3 contains 15 residues. Between the trimmed V and J ends, which lost 0 bases and 0 bases, there was a span of 8 bases. The CDR3 protein is CASSESRGTNYGYTF. In nucleotides, the CDR3 is TGCGCCAGCAGTGAGTCGAGAGGAACTAACTATGGCTACACCTTC.

This clone was found once. The rearrangement links TRBV6-5 to TRBJ1-2, with TRBD1 matching over 8 bases. Germline-derived CDR1 and CDR2 are MNHEY and SVGAGI. Losses at the gene ends were 3 bases for V and 7 bases for J; bases not matched to a gene: 4. The CDR3 is 13 residues long. CDR3 residues: CASSYLQGAGYTF. In DNA form, the CDR3 reads TGTGCCAGCAGTTATCTTCAGGGGGCTGGCTACACCTTC.

The chain joins TRBV21-1 to TRBJ2-5; no check of the table's D call, TRBD2, against the DNA was made. TRBV21-1 is designated a pseudogene. This CDR3 spans 15 amino acids. CDR3 coding DNA: TGTGCCAGCAGCAGACTAGCGGGACGGGGCAAGACCCAGTACTTC. Translation gives CASSRLAGRGKTQYF.

V usage is TRBV4-1 and J usage is TRBJ1-4, with D uncertain. Germline V gives CDR1 MGHRA, CDR2 YSYEKL. This CDR3 has 15 amino acids. V was shortened by 0 bases and J by 4 bases, with 9 bases between the two germline ends. The CDR3 DNA reads as TGCGCCAGCAGCCAAGAATCTCAGATTAATGAAAAACTGTTTTTT. It is translated as CASSQESQINEKLFF.

This sequence joins TRBV19 and TRBJ2-3; 12 bases fit TRBD2. The V gene's germline CDR1 is LNHDA and CDR2 SQIVND (reference sequence). The CDR3 totals 22 residues. After removal of 3 bases from V and 4 bases from J, the junction contained 23 bases not matched to a gene. The CDR3 loop reads CASSIKAPLFETSGRRADTQYF. Here the CDR3 DNA reads TGTGCCAGTAGTATTAAGGCCCCGTTATTCGAGACTAGCGGGAGACGGGCAGATACGCAGTATTTT.

Only one count was recorded for this clone. The chain employs TRBV6-5 and TRBJ2-1; 10 bases are a match to TRBD2. V shed 5 bases and J 5 bases; nucleotides not matched to a gene: 3. The CDR3 contains 14 residues. Germline-derived CDR1 and CDR2 are MNHEY and SVGAGI. The DNA for the CDR3 is TGTGCCAGCAGTATGAGCGGGAGGGACAATGAGCAGTTCTTC. The encoded protein is CASSMSGRDNEQFF.

This clone was detected a few times. The gene calls are TRBV6-5 and TRBJ2-2; TRBD2 might be the D (5 bases). The CDR3 is 14 residues long. The germline gives CDR1 MNHEY, CDR2 SVGAGI. The V gene lost 6 bases and the J gene lost 3 bases, with 11 bases spanning the gap. CDR3 nucleotide sequence: TGTGCCAGCAGGCCAGCGGAACACACCGGGGAGCTGTTTTTT. Translation: CASRPAEHTGELFF.

The V gene is TRBV7-6, the J gene TRBJ1-1, with TRBD1 identical over 11 bases. This CDR3 comprises 13 residues. J gave up 10 bases and V 5 bases, and 6 bases lay outside the gene matches. Germline V gives CDR1 SGHVS, CDR2 FNYEAQ. The CDR3, as DNA: TGTGCCAGCAGCGCGCAGGACAGGGGGCGAGCTTTCTTT. Its protein is CASSAQDRGRAFF.

This chain uses TRBV7-9 with TRBJ2-5; no clear D gene. Germline values: CDR1 SEHNR, CDR2 FQNEAQ (reference sequence). There are 13 residues in the CDR3. Trimming shortened V by 1 base and J by 5 bases, and 8 bases separated the two germline ends. The CDR3: CASSLGVRETQYF. The CDR3 bases are TGTGCCAGCAGCTTAGGTGTCCGGGAGACCCAGTACTTC. Variable domain in full (rest from reference TRBV7-9 and TRBJ2-5): DTGVSQNPRHKITKRGQNVTFRCDPISEHNRLYWYRQTLGQGPEFLTYFQNEAQLEKSRLLSDRFSAERPKGSFSTLEIQRTEQGDSAMYLCASSLGVRETQYFGPGTRLLVL.

V gene TRBV19 combines with J gene TRBJ2-3, with D possibly being TRBD2 (6 bases). This CDR3 comprises 15 residues. Trimming stripped 9 bases from V and 2 bases from J, with 18 bases between. The germline CDR1 and CDR2 sequences are LNHDA and SQIVND (reference sequence). The CDR3, as DNA: TGTGCCAGCCGTCTCCGGGACTCCCACACAGATACGCAGTATTTT. Translated, it gives CASRLRDSHTDTQYF.

This rearrangement joins TRBV21-1 to TRBJ1-2; the table calls TRBD1, which could not be checked here. TRBV21-1 is an annotated pseudogene. CDR3 size: 10 residues. In nucleotides, the CDR3 is TGTGCCAGAACAGGGCATGGCTACACCTTC. As protein: CARTGHGYTF.